The 13 T cell receptor beta chains listed next were all sequenced from one sample in a study of control samples from healthy donors and cancer patients (dated by TCRdb to 2018 to 2020). Library preparation used the immunoSEQ multiplex PCR assay. The clones in this table, taken by TCRdb from immuneACCESS, are in-frame only. Not every clone is retained; where verified, under half of the shortfall comes from an unresolved V gene, and the cause of the rest is unknown. In all, the sample holds 100,000 or so clones, and over 60% of those were seen once. The ten largest clones take up roughly 10% of the sample. Sequencing input: blood. Receptor source: a woman aged 25 to 39 in good health.

V is TRBV6-5 and J is TRBJ2-6, with no clear D. The CDR3 length is 16 residues. CDR1 and CDR2 from the germline V gene are MNHEY and SVGAGI. V was cut by 2 bases and J by 3 bases, with 11 bases left in between. The CDR3 DNA reads as TGTGCCAGCAGTTACATGATGGGTGGTGGGGCCAACGTCCTGACTTTC. Its protein is CASSYMMGGGANVLTF.

This clone occurred a few times. This chain's CDR3 is CAWSVRGALEETQYF. CDR3 sequence (DNA): TGTGCCTGGAGTGTAAGAGGGGCCCTCGAAGAGACCCAGTACTTC. V usage is TRBV30 and J usage is TRBJ2-5; possibly TRBD1 or TRBD2 for D (5 bases each). The CDR3 has 15 residues. Trimming took off 0 bases at V and 3 bases at J, with 14 bases between the two ends. CDR1 GTSNPN and CDR2 SVGIG come from the germline V gene (reference sequence).

In its sample, this clone was seen once. The rearrangement joins TRBV7-6 to TRBJ2-7, with 7 positions matching TRBD2. This CDR3 has 15 amino acids. Germline V gives CDR1 SGHVS, CDR2 FNYEAQ. With 6 bases clipped from V and 2 bases from J, the junction kept 10 bases outside the gene matches. CDR3 bases: TGTGCCAGCAGTCCTAGGGCGGGGGACCCCTACGAGCAGTACTTC. This codes for CASSPRAGDPYEQYF.

Only one count was recorded for this clone. The V and J genes are TRBV27 and TRBJ2-3; D is unclear. Trimming shortened V by 3 bases and J by 1 base, and 14 bases separated the two germline ends. From germline, CDR1 is MNHEY and CDR2 SMNVEV (reference sequence). The CDR3 consists of 16 residues. Here the CDR3 DNA reads TGTGCCAGCAGTTTGGGCACAGAGTTTGGCACAGATACGCAGTATTTT. Protein: CASSLGTEFGTDTQYF.

V gene TRBV24-1 combines with J gene TRBJ2-5; D might be TRBD2 (7 bases). Germline V gives CDR1 KGHDR, CDR2 SFDVKD. V lost 4 bases and J lost 5, with 16 bases in between. CDR3 length: 15 amino acids. In nucleotides, the CDR3 is TGTGCCACCAGTGACCTTGGGGGGGCAACGGAGACCCAGTACTTC. Protein sequence: CATSDLGGATETQYF.

This chain joins TRBV29-1 and TRBJ1-1; no firm D call. CDR3 length: 13 residues. Per the germline V gene, CDR1 is SQVTM and CDR2 is ANQGSEA. Trimming removed 2 bases from V and 1 base from J, with 8 bases in between. CDR3 nucleotides: TGCAGCGTTGAACAGCCTAAGAACACTGAAGCTTTCTTT. It specifies CSVEQPKNTEAFF. The full variable domain, its missing parts supplied by reference TRBV29-1 and TRBJ1-1, is SAVISQKPSRDICQRGTSLTIQCQVDSQVTMMFWYRQQPGQSLTLIATANQGSEATYESGFVIDKFPISRPNLTFSTLTVSNMSPEDSSIYLCSVEQPKNTEAFFGQGTRLTVV.

The chain combines TRBV5-4 with TRBJ1-1, with D possibly matching TRBD1 (6 bases). Germline V gene data show CDR1 as SGHNT and CDR2 as YYREEE (reference sequence). This CDR3 contains 17 residues. Trimming took 4 bases from V and 0 from J, leaving 19 bases between them. CDR3 protein: CASSAGAGGYLNTEAFF. The CDR3 DNA sequence: TGTGCCAGCAGCGCGGGGGCGGGGGGCTACCTGAACACTGAAGCTTTCTTT.

Remarks on this clone: One end of the junction fails to match germline, which may point to a read error. This CDR3 is also generated by other DNA sequences in the sample. The V and J genes are TRBV19 and TRBJ2-1; 9 positions agree with TRBD2. CDR1 and CDR2 from the germline V gene are LNHDA and SQIVND (reference sequence). The CDR3 is 16 amino acids. CDR3 coding DNA: TGTGCCAGTAGTATACTAGCGGGGACTGAATACAATGAACAGTTCTTC. This sequence encodes CASSILAGTEYNEQFF.

The CDR3 loop is CASSIQGAGTNEKLFF. CDR3 in DNA: TGTGCCAGCAGTATCCAGGGGGCGGGGACTAATGAAAAACTGTTTTTT. The V and J genes are TRBV6-6 and TRBJ1-4; 8 positions match TRBD1. The CDR3 spans 16 residues. J lost 2 bases, V lost 5 bases, and 7 bases had no gene match. The V gene's germline CDR1 is MNHNY and CDR2 SVGAGI (reference sequence).

The rearrangement joins TRBV13 to TRBJ2-1; 7 bases map to TRBD2. The CDR3 consists of 16 residues. V lost 2 bases and J lost 2; bases outside the gene matches: 6. Germline V gene lookup returns CDR1 PRHDT and CDR2 FYEKMQ (reference sequence). The CDR3 DNA reads TGTGCCAGCAGCTTATACCGGGGGGAAACCTACAATGAGCAGTTCTTC. Protein product: CASSLYRGETYNEQFF.

The J gene is TRBJ2-3, the V gene TRBV7-9, with 8 bases lining up with TRBD2. Trimming cost V 3 bases and J 2 bases; bases outside gene matches: 4. CDR3 length: 15 amino acids. Germline V gives CDR1 SEHNR, CDR2 FQNEAQ (reference sequence). CDR3 in DNA: TGTGCCAGCAGCTTTACGGGGGGGCTCACAGATACGCAGTATTTT. Residues: CASSFTGGLTDTQYF. The full variable domain, completed using reference TRBV7-9 and TRBJ2-3, is DTGVSQNPRHKITKRGQNVTFRCDPISEHNRLYWYRQTLGQGPEFLTYFQNEAQLEKSRLLSDRFSAERPKGSFSTLEIQRTEQGDSAMYLCASSFTGGLTDTQYFGPGTRLTVL.

V gene TRBV19 combines with J gene TRBJ1-2; TRBD1 agrees at 12 bases. With 2 bases clipped from V and 1 base from J, the junction kept 5 bases outside the gene matches. Germline V CDR1 and CDR2: LNHDA, SQIVND (reference sequence). CDR3 length: 17 amino acids. The CDR3 DNA reads TGTGCCAGTAGTATATCGGGACAGGGGGCCCTTAACTATGGCTACACCTTC. Translated, it gives CASSISGQGALNYGYTF.

The chain carries TRBV19 and TRBJ1-2; no clear D. Deletions cut 3 bases from V and 4 bases from J, with 6 bases between. Germline values: CDR1 LNHDA, CDR2 SQIVND (reference sequence). This CDR3 has 12 residues. The DNA of the CDR3 is TGTGCCAGTAGTATTCGGGGCTATGGCTACACCTTC. It specifies CASSIRGYGYTF.